The rows below give T cell receptor beta chains drawn from one sample of a study of CD8+CD57+ T cells in acquired aplastic anemia. TCRdb re-called the reads through MiXCR, storing one row per CDR3 protein. Of around 200,000 distinct CDR3 sequences listed, nearly 50% are singletons. Sequencing was performed on sorted CD4+, CD8+, or CD8+CD57+ T cells (not recorded which) from PBMCs. The receptors come from a human donor with aplastic anemia. Both conserved end residues are part of each CDR3. Fields, in order: D gene, J gene, clone size, V gene, CDR3 protein, CDR3 DNA. A D gene is named only where the DNA matches it firmly. Rows may omit the clone size; those that give it use once, few, many or a size class.

d_call: NA; j_call: TRBJ2-2; clone_size: many; v_call: TRBV7-3; cdr3_aa: CASSLGRDDTGELFF; cdr3_nt: TGTGCCAGCAGCTTAGGGCGCGATGACACCGGGGAGCTGTTTTTT
d_call: NA; j_call: TRBJ2-5; clone_size: NA; v_call: TRBV2; cdr3_aa: CASSDRGSPVETQYF; cdr3_nt: TGTGCCAGCAGTGACCGGGGGTCCCCCGTAGAGACCCAGTACTTC
d_call: NA; j_call: TRBJ1-2; clone_size: many; v_call: TRBV6-5; cdr3_aa: CASSYSRQTYYGYTF; cdr3_nt: TGTGCCAGCAGTTACTCCAGACAGACCTACTATGGCTACACCTTC
d_call: TRBD2; j_call: TRBJ2-7; clone_size: once; v_call: TRBV2; cdr3_aa: CASSDPAGKGNEQYF; cdr3_nt: TGTGCCAGCAGTGACCCAGCGGGGAAGGGTAACGAGCAGTACTTC
d_call: NA; j_call: TRBJ2-7; clone_size: NA; v_call: TRBV7-2; cdr3_aa: CASSLAREQYF; cdr3_nt: TGTGCCAGCAGCTTAGCTCGCGAGCAGTACTTC
d_call: NA; j_call: TRBJ2-7; clone_size: NA; v_call: TRBV6-5; cdr3_aa: CASSYPGVQYF; cdr3_nt: TGTGCCAGCAGTTACCCAGGGGTGCAGTACTTC
d_call: NA; j_call: TRBJ2-2; clone_size: NA; v_call: TRBV2; cdr3_aa: CASTSGLANTGELFF; cdr3_nt: TGTGCCAGCACCTCGGGACTTGCGAACACTGGGGAGCTGTTTTTT
d_call: NA; j_call: TRBJ2-5; clone_size: few; v_call: TRBV24-1; cdr3_aa: CATSDSIPGTQETQYF; cdr3_nt: TGTGCCACCAGTGATTCGATCCCTGGCACTCAAGAGACCCAGTACTTC
d_call: NA; j_call: TRBJ1-6; clone_size: NA; v_call: TRBV2; cdr3_aa: CASRGEGGRLHF; cdr3_nt: TGTGCCAGCAGAGGGGAGGGGGGTCGCCTCCACTTT
d_call: TRBD1; j_call: TRBJ1-2; clone_size: few; v_call: TRBV24-1; cdr3_aa: CATSDTGGGGYGYTF; cdr3_nt: TGTGCCACCAGTGATACAGGGGGCGGTGGCTATGGCTACACCTTC
d_call: TRBD2; j_call: TRBJ2-5; clone_size: NA; v_call: TRBV2; cdr3_aa: CASARTSGGQETQYF; cdr3_nt: TGTGCCAGCGCTAGGACTAGCGGGGGCCAAGAGACCCAGTACTTC
d_call: TRBD2; j_call: TRBJ2-1; clone_size: NA; v_call: TRBV2; cdr3_aa: CASRGLAQSYNEQFF; cdr3_nt: TGTGCCAGCAGGGGACTAGCGCAATCCTACAATGAGCAGTTCTTC
d_call: TRBD1; j_call: TRBJ2-5; clone_size: NA; v_call: TRBV5-1; cdr3_aa: CASSRTGGIGETQYF; cdr3_nt: TGCGCCAGCAGCCGGACAGGGGGAATTGGAGAGACCCAGTACTTC
d_call: NA; j_call: TRBJ2-7; clone_size: once; v_call: TRBV6-1; cdr3_aa: CASSQGRGPYEQYF; cdr3_nt: TGTGCCAGCAGCCAAGGCCGGGGCCCCTACGAGCAGTACTTC
d_call: NA; j_call: TRBJ2-3; clone_size: NA; v_call: TRBV29-1; cdr3_aa: CSVEPTLGYTQYF; cdr3_nt: TGCAGCGTTGAACCGACGCTGGGGTATACGCAGTATTTT
d_call: NA; j_call: TRBJ2-7; clone_size: NA; v_call: TRBV2; cdr3_aa: CASSTTPRFEQYF; cdr3_nt: TGTGCCAGCAGTACTACTCCCCGTTTCGAGCAGTACTTC
d_call: TRBD2; j_call: TRBJ2-7; clone_size: NA; v_call: TRBV24-1; cdr3_aa: CATSASGTSGYEQYF; cdr3_nt: TGTGCCACCAGTGCATCTGGGACTAGCGGCTACGAGCAGTACTTC
d_call: NA; j_call: TRBJ2-3; clone_size: NA; v_call: TRBV12-3/TRBV12-4; cdr3_aa: CASSSGGIPDTQYF; cdr3_nt: TGTGCCAGCAGTTCAGGCGGGATTCCCGATACGCAGTATTTT
d_call: NA; j_call: TRBJ1-3; clone_size: NA; v_call: TRBV25-1; cdr3_aa: CASSEEWSGNTIYF; cdr3_nt: TGTGCCAGCAGTGAAGAATGGTCTGGAAACACCATATATTTT
d_call: TRBD2; j_call: TRBJ2-7; clone_size: NA; v_call: TRBV20-1; cdr3_aa: CSARVELAGVYEQYF; cdr3_nt: TGCAGTGCTAGAGTGGAACTAGCGGGAGTGTACGAGCAGTACTTC
d_call: TRBD2; j_call: TRBJ2-7; clone_size: NA; v_call: TRBV10-2; cdr3_aa: CASSRASGPSYEQYF; cdr3_nt: TGCGCCAGCAGTCGGGCTAGCGGGCCTTCCTACGAGCAGTACTTC
d_call: TRBD2; j_call: TRBJ2-3; clone_size: many; v_call: TRBV6-1; cdr3_aa: CASSDGGRTDTQYF; cdr3_nt: TGTGCCAGCAGTGACGGGGGGAGGACAGATACGCAGTATTTT
d_call: NA; j_call: TRBJ2-5; clone_size: NA; v_call: TRBV7-8; cdr3_aa: CASRLQAETQYF; cdr3_nt: TGTGCCAGCAGATTACAGGCAGAGACCCAGTACTTC
d_call: TRBD2; j_call: TRBJ2-1; clone_size: many; v_call: TRBV24-1; cdr3_aa: CATSPGTSGSHEQFF; cdr3_nt: TGTGCCACCAGTCCCGGGACTAGCGGGAGCCATGAGCAGTTCTTC
d_call: NA; j_call: TRBJ2-1; clone_size: many; v_call: TRBV12-3/TRBV12-4; cdr3_aa: CASSRGIGNEQFF; cdr3_nt: TGTGCCAGCAGTAGGGGTATTGGGAATGAGCAGTTCTTC
d_call: TRBD1; j_call: TRBJ1-4; clone_size: NA; v_call: TRBV11-1; cdr3_aa: CASSSAPTGGSEKLFF; cdr3_nt: TGTGCCAGCAGTTCGGCCCCGACAGGGGGAAGTGAAAAACTGTTTTTT
d_call: NA; j_call: TRBJ2-6; clone_size: NA; v_call: TRBV15; cdr3_aa: CATSRQGMGSGANVLTF; cdr3_nt: TGTGCCACCAGCAGACAGGGGATGGGCTCTGGGGCCAACGTCCTGACTTTC
d_call: TRBD1; j_call: TRBJ2-4; clone_size: few; v_call: TRBV11-2; cdr3_aa: CASSTPDRALAKNIQYF; cdr3_nt: TGTGCCAGCAGCACCCCCGACAGGGCTCTAGCCAAAAACATTCAGTACTTC
d_call: TRBD1; j_call: TRBJ1-2; clone_size: few; v_call: TRBV6-1; cdr3_aa: CASSIDRGQAYGYTF; cdr3_nt: TGTGCCAGCAGCATTGACAGGGGGCAGGCCTATGGCTACACCTTC
d_call: NA; j_call: TRBJ1-2; clone_size: NA; v_call: TRBV12-3/TRBV12-4; cdr3_aa: CASSPLTGTGKDYGYTF; cdr3_nt: TGTGCCAGCAGTCCCCTTACAGGTACAGGGAAGGACTATGGCTACACCTTC
d_call: TRBD2; j_call: TRBJ2-5; clone_size: many; v_call: TRBV7-8; cdr3_aa: CANTLVLAGGQETQYF; cdr3_nt: TGTGCCAACACTCTGGTACTAGCGGGGGGTCAGGAGACCCAGTACTTC
d_call: TRBD2; j_call: TRBJ2-3; clone_size: NA; v_call: TRBV3-1; cdr3_aa: CASSQRGLSGSADTQYF; cdr3_nt: TGTGCCAGCAGCCAAAGAGGTCTTAGCGGGAGTGCAGATACGCAGTATTTT
d_call: TRBD1; j_call: TRBJ2-7; clone_size: NA; v_call: TRBV15; cdr3_aa: CATSSLIRGYEQYF; cdr3_nt: TGTGCCACCAGCAGCCTCATCAGGGGGTACGAGCAGTACTTC
d_call: NA; j_call: TRBJ1-5; clone_size: many; v_call: TRBV20-1; cdr3_aa: CSARGHLIHQPQHF; cdr3_nt: TGCAGTGCTAGGGGACATCTCATTCATCAGCCCCAGCATTTT
d_call: NA; j_call: TRBJ1-1; clone_size: NA; v_call: TRBV9; cdr3_aa: CASSVGSNTEAFF; cdr3_nt: TGTGCCAGCAGCGTAGGTTCAAACACTGAAGCTTTCTTT
d_call: NA; j_call: TRBJ1-5; clone_size: NA; v_call: TRBV10-3; cdr3_aa: CASTNGPSQPQHF; cdr3_nt: TGTGCCAGCACCAACGGACCATCTCAGCCCCAGCATTTT
d_call: NA; j_call: TRBJ2-7; clone_size: NA; v_call: TRBV6-1; cdr3_aa: CASSEASGGLYEQYF; cdr3_nt: TGTGCCAGCAGTGAAGCGTCGGGGGGCCTCTACGAGCAGTACTTC
d_call: NA; j_call: TRBJ2-7; clone_size: many; v_call: TRBV5-6; cdr3_aa: CASSLDLASYEQYF; cdr3_nt: TGTGCCAGCAGCTTGGACCTAGCCTCCTACGAGCAGTACTTC
d_call: NA; j_call: TRBJ2-3; clone_size: NA; v_call: TRBV2; cdr3_aa: CASRTKKGGGPTDTQYF; cdr3_nt: TGTGCCAGCAGGACAAAGAAAGGGGGGGGGCCCACAGATACGCAGTATTTT
d_call: NA; j_call: TRBJ1-2; clone_size: NA; v_call: TRBV15; cdr3_aa: CATRLHPYHRDGYTF; cdr3_nt: TGTGCCACCAGACTGCATCCCTATCACAGGGATGGCTACACCTTC
d_call: NA; j_call: TRBJ1-2; clone_size: NA; v_call: TRBV4-1; cdr3_aa: CASSQGQVSNYGYTF; cdr3_nt: TGCGCCAGCAGCCAAGGACAGGTCTCTAACTATGGCTACACCTTC
d_call: NA; j_call: TRBJ2-7; clone_size: few; v_call: TRBV15; cdr3_aa: CATSRDKARYEQYF; cdr3_nt: TGTGCCACCAGCAGAGATAAGGCCAGATACGAGCAGTACTTC
d_call: NA; j_call: TRBJ1-1; clone_size: NA; v_call: TRBV2; cdr3_aa: CASSERQEAFF; cdr3_nt: TGTGCCAGCAGTGAAAGACAAGAAGCTTTCTTT
d_call: NA; j_call: TRBJ1-4; clone_size: few; v_call: TRBV6-1; cdr3_aa: CASRGTRFLNEKLFF; cdr3_nt: TGTGCCAGCAGAGGGACCCGGTTTCTTAATGAAAAACTGTTTTTT
d_call: NA; j_call: TRBJ2-1; clone_size: NA; v_call: TRBV11-1; cdr3_aa: CASSSPQGLKVEQFF; cdr3_nt: TGTGCCAGCAGTTCTCCACAGGGTCTTAAGGTTGAGCAGTTCTTC